This T cell receptor beta chain was found in a study of chronic HIV infection and antiretroviral therapy. This clonotype was seen many times. CDR3 length: 16 amino acids. The germline gives CDR1 LGHNA, CDR2 YSLEER. J lost 4 bases, V lost 3 bases, and 6 bases had no gene match. TCRdb used MiXCR to reprocess the 5' RACE reads, holding one entry per CDR3 protein. Of about 31,000 distinct CDR3 sequences in the sample, 7.5% to 10% were seen once. This receptor was identified in an adult who had HIV and had not received antiretroviral therapy, or was an uninfected healthy control (not recorded which). Sequenced input: peripheral blood. V gene TRBV4-3 combines with J gene TRBJ2-6; 7 nucleotides agree with TRBD1. CDR3 sequence: CASSQATGVGANVLTF. The DNA for the CDR3 is TGCGCCAGCAGCCAGGCCACAGGGGTCGGGGCCAACGTCCTGACTTTC.